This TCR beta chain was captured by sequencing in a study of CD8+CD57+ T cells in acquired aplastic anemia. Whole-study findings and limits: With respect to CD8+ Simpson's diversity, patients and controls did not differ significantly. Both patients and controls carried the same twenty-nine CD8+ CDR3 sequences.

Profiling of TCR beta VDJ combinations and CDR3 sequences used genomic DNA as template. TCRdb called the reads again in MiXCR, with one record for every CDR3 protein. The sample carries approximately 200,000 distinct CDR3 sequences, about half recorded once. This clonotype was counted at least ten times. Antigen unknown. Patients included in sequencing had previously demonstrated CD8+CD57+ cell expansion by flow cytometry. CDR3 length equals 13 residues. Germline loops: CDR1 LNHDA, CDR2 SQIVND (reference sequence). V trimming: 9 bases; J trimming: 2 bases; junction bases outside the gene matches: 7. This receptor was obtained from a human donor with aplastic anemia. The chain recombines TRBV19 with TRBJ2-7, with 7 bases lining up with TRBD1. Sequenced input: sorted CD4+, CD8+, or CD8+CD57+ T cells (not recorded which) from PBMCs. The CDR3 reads CASSATGTYEQYF. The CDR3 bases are TGTGCCAGCTCCGCGACAGGGACCTACGAGCAGTACTTC.